The entry that follows covers one T cell receptor (beta chain) sequence. The antigen remains unidentified. This specimen belongs to a study of OX40 agonist ivuxolimab in advanced cancers. At the level of the study: Patients were dosed intravenously with ivuxolimab at 0.01 to 10 mg/kg every 2 weeks. General study results and limits: Among the least clonally expanded were partial responders at 0.1-3.0 mg/kg.

The CDR3 sequence is 11 residues long. With 3 bases removed from V and 11 bases from J, the gap between germline ends came to 13 bases. Germline values: CDR1 GTSNPN, CDR2 SVGIG (reference sequence). The assay was immunoSEQ multiplex PCR, and TCRdb's table has in-frame clones only and misses some. The table lists 50,000 or so clones, 80% to 85% of them singletons. The material sequenced was CD4+ or CD8+ T cells sorted from blood, taken in a trial of the OX40 agonist ivuxolimab. The TCR sequence derives from an adult with an advanced solid tumor such as melanoma, head and neck, liver or kidney cancer. The chain has TRBV30 and TRBJ2-5, with D possibly matching TRBD1 (6 bases). The CDR3 coding sequence is TGTGCCTGGAGCCGACAGGTCGGGCAGTACTTC. Its translation is CAWSRQVGQYF.